The 30 T cell receptor beta chains below come from one sample, sequenced in a study of tumor-infiltrating lymphocytes in primary liver carcinoma. Co-extraction yielded RNA and DNA from around 18-30 mg of unsorted bulk tissue. Production of TCR beta cDNA used approximately 480 ng total RNA together with a constant-region primer. It was through three nested multiplex PCR rounds of slightly modified ARM-PCR that TCR beta libraries arose. TRBV1-TRBV30 forward primers paired with a C-beta reverse primer drove the first two PCR rounds, about 11 cycles each. MiXCR was run by TCRdb on the multiplex PCR reads, yielding one entry per CDR3 protein. The sample consists of some 100,000 distinct CDR3 sequences, about 67% of them appearing once. The sample comprised liver tumor tissue from sampling region 2. Documented subset: tumor region T2, inferior pole. Receptor source: a woman aged 60-75 years with primary liver carcinoma and hepatitis B virus infection.

This clonotype occurred a few times. A much bigger clone sits one base away, suggesting this may be a read error. The J gene is TRBJ2-5, the V gene TRBV12-3 or TRBV12-4, with a weak D call TRBD2 (5 bases). The CDR3 sequence is 14 residues long. The germline V and J ends were trimmed by 7 bases and 5 bases, with 17 bases remaining between them. The CDR3 nucleotides read TGTGCCAGCAAAACACTAGGCATCGTGGAGACCCAGTACTTC. Its translation is CASKTLGIVETQYF.

Notes on this clonotype: A read error may produce the germline difference seen at one junction end. The V gene is TRBV15, the J gene TRBJ1-4; 7 bases are a match to TRBD1. This CDR3 has 13 residues. The V gene's germline CDR1 is LNHNV and CDR2 YYDKDF (reference sequence). CDR3 loop: CATSPTGQERLFF. The CDR3 nucleotides are TGTGCCACCAGCCCAACCGGACAGGAAAGACTGTTTTTT.

Comment on this clonotype: The junction and the germline gene differ at one end; a read error may be behind it. V usage is TRBV4-1 and J usage is TRBJ1-2; maybe TRBD1 (6 bases). Looked up from germline, CDR1 is MGHRA and CDR2 is YSYEKL. The CDR3 spans 16 residues. CDR3 nucleotides: TGCGCCAGCAGCCAAGATCAGTGGACAGAATCAGGTGGCTACATCTTC. Its translation is CASSQDQWTESGGYIF.

Points on this clonotype: Germline is not matched at one junction end, which may reflect a read error. V and J are TRBV5-1 and TRBJ1-1; possibly TRBD1 for D (5 bases). The CDR3 length is 13 residues. The germline V gene encodes CDR1 SGHRS and CDR2 YFSETQ. CDR3: CARSFAGDCVAFF. The CDR3 nucleotides are TGCGCCCGCAGCTTCGCTGGGGACTGTGTGGCTTTCTTT.

Comments on this clonotype: One end of the junction does not line up with germline, which may come from a read error. The J gene is TRBJ1-1, the V gene TRBV29-1; tentatively, D is TRBD1 (5 bases). Germline-derived CDR1 and CDR2 are SQVTM and ANQGSEA. CDR3 length: 14 residues. In DNA form, the CDR3 reads TGCAGCGTCCGACGGGAAGGGGAAGACACTGAGGCTTTCTTT. Translated: CSVRREGEDTEAFF.

The chain combines TRBV20-1 with TRBJ2-1; TRBD2 aligns across 9 bases. The CDR3 length is 20 residues. The V segment lost 1 base and the J segment 6 bases; nucleotides outside the gene matches: 22. Germline V gene lookup returns CDR1 DFQATT and CDR2 SNEGSKA (reference sequence). The CDR3 DNA follows: TGCAGTGCTAGAGCGCCCCCTAATGTGGGAGTAGCGGGAGCTAGCAATGAGCAGTTCTTC. Translating it yields CSARAPPNVGVAGASNEQFF.

As concerns this clonotype: This could be a read error, since a much larger clone is one nucleotide away. The genes are TRBV5-1 and TRBJ2-1, with a tentative D call TRBD2 (5 bases). Trimming took 5 bases from V and 9 from J, leaving 21 bases between them. Germline CDR1 is SGHRS and CDR2 is YFSETQ. The CDR3 contains 15 residues. CDR3 amino acids: CASSSSLTGTVEQFF. In DNA form, the CDR3 reads TGCGCCAGCAGTAGTTCCCTAACGGGAACGGTTGAGCAGTTCTTC.

This clonotype was counted only a few times. A much larger clone lies one base from this, so it may be a read error. The rearrangement joins TRBV10-3 to TRBJ2-1; D is unresolved. This CDR3 comprises 12 residues. Germline CDR1 and CDR2: ENHRY and SYGVKD. The CDR3 spells CVISQFYNEQFF. The CDR3 DNA reads as TGTGTCATCAGTCAATTCTACAATGAGCAGTTCTTC.

Points on this clonotype: The final CDR3 position lacks the conserved phenylalanine or tryptophan, pointing to a likely read error. The DNA is omitted, as the CDR3 cannot be located on it reliably, and the CDR3 follows TCRdb's listing. The rearrangement joins TRBV11-2 to TRBJ1-1; no DNA check was done on the table's D call, TRBD1. Germline values: CDR1 SGHAT, CDR2 FQNNGV. Both ends counted, the CDR3 spans 15 residues. CDR3: CASSLGQGVTVEASI.

A remark on this clonotype: A read error may account for a junction end that differs from germline. This chain links TRBV29-1 with TRBJ2-3; D is possibly TRBD2 (5 bases). Germline CDR1 is SQVTM and CDR2 is ANQGSEA. The CDR3 runs to 12 residues. The CDR3 here is CSVSGLGDTQYF. CDR3 nucleotides: TGCAGCGTTAGCGGCCTGGGAGATACACAGTATTTT.

The chain links TRBV20-1 to TRBJ2-5, with 9 bases fitting TRBD1. Germline V CDR1 and CDR2: DFQATT, SNEGSKA (reference sequence). The junction had 9 bases not matched to a gene; V was cut back by 2 bases and J by 2 bases. The CDR3 consists of 16 residues. CDR3 amino acids: CSARYSQGATQETQYF. CDR3 in DNA: TGCAGTGCTAGATATTCACAGGGGGCTACTCAAGAGACCCAGTACTTC.

Notes on this clonotype: Germline and junction disagree at one end, which may indicate a read error. This chain connects TRBV29-1 to TRBJ2-3, with 9 bases lining up with TRBD2. The CDR3 totals 13 residues. Germline V gene lookup returns CDR1 SQVTM and CDR2 ANQGSEA. The CDR3 spells CSATSGLGDTQNF. The CDR3 DNA reads as TGCAGCGCCACTAGCGGGTTGGGGGATACACAGAATTTT.

This clonotype was seen at least ten times. The V gene is TRBV6-2 or TRBV6-3, the J gene TRBJ2-7; D is possibly TRBD2 (6 bases). Trimming pared 5 bases from V and 5 bases from J, leaving 16 bases between. The CDR3 runs 14 residues. The V gene's germline CDR1 is MNHEY and CDR2 SVGEGT. This chain's CDR3 is CASSPRLGGDEQYF. The CDR3 region has the DNA TGTGCCAGCAGTCCCCGGCTAGGCGGGGACGAGCAGTACTTC.

This clonotype was picked up a small number of times. A much more abundant neighbour one base away suggests this may be a read error. V usage is TRBV7-9 and J usage is TRBJ2-4; a possible D gene is TRBD1 (6 bases). Germline V gene sequence: CDR1 SEHNR, CDR2 FQNEAQ (reference sequence). The CDR3 is made up of 14 amino acids. The CDR3 spells CVSSTGPGKNIQYF. The DNA for the CDR3 is TGTGTCAGCAGCACAGGGCCCGGAAAAAACATTCAGTACTTC.

In this sample, this clonotype turned up many times. This chain connects TRBV6-1 to TRBJ1-2; possible D gene TRBD1, 6 bases. In germline, CDR1 is MNHNS, CDR2 SASEGT. This CDR3 region has 14 residues. V lost 2 bases, J lost 5 bases, and 12 bases lay in between. CDR3 coding DNA: TGTGCCAGCAGTGAACCCACAGGGAGGTATGGCTACACCTTC. This translates into CASSEPTGRYGYTF.

The rearrangement links TRBV24-1 to TRBJ2-5, with TRBD2 as a possible D gene (5 bases). Germline-derived CDR1 and CDR2 are KGHDR and SFDVKD. The CDR3 length is 13 residues. V was trimmed by 9 bases and J by 5 bases, leaving 15 bases between them. The CDR3 bases are TGTGCCACCGGTGCCGGGGTCAGGGAGACCCAGTACTTC. This translates into CATGAGVRETQYF.

The table lists this clonotype with many counts. The chain recombines TRBV12-3 or TRBV12-4 with TRBJ2-5; 7 positions agree with TRBD2. V gave up 0 bases and J gave up 5 bases; unmatched junction bases: 15. CDR3 length: 18 amino acids. CDR3 in DNA: TGTGCCAGCAGTTTAGCGCGGGGAGGGGCCGGGAATTTGGAGACCCAGTACTTC. This encodes CASSLARGGAGNLETQYF.

This clonotype has just one count. An end of the junction differs from the germline gene, which may be a read error. The chain carries TRBV5-1 and TRBJ2-7, with TRBD2 identical over 9 bases. The CDR3 has 16 residues. Germline CDR1 reads SGHRS; CDR2 reads YFSETQ. As DNA, the CDR3 is TGCGCCAGCAGCTCTGGGGGTAGCGGGAGCCTTTACGAGCACTACTTC. Its translation is CASSSGGSGSLYEHYF. Together with reference TRBV5-1 and TRBJ2-7, the CDR3 gives the full variable domain: KAGVTQTPRYLIKTRGQQVTLSCSPISGHRSVSWYQQTPGQGLQFLFEYFSETQRNKGNFPGRFSGRQFSNSRSEMNVSTLELGDSALYLCASSSGGSGSLYEHYFGPGTRLTVT.

This clonotype was observed many times. The CDR3 sequence is CASSLWGRRVRNSNQPQHF. CDR3 DNA sequence: TGCGCCAGCAGCTTGTGGGGCAGGAGGGTTCGTAATAGCAATCAGCCCCAGCATTTT. The V and J genes are TRBV5-1 and TRBJ1-5; maybe TRBD1 (5 bases). Between the trimmed V and J ends, which lost 1 base and 0 bases, there was a span of 20 bases. Germline-derived CDR1 and CDR2 are SGHRS and YFSETQ. This CDR3 is 19 amino acids long.

Regarding this clonotype: One base away lies a much larger clone, so this may be a sequencing read error. This chain connects TRBV2 to TRBJ1-4; 7 bases agree with TRBD1. The CDR3 totals 14 residues. The J segment lost 10 bases and the V segment lost 5 bases, leaving 10 bases of the junction unmatched. CDR1 is SNHLY and CDR2 is FYNNEI in the germline V gene. The CDR3 reads CASSSGTALGKLFF. DNA for the CDR3: TGTGCCAGCAGTAGTGGGACAGCGCTTGGAAAACTGTTTTTT.

The rearrangement uses TRBV5-8 and TRBJ1-2; D gene ambiguous. The CDR3 sequence is 17 residues long. The V gene's germline CDR1 is SGHTS and CDR2 YDEGEE. With 4 bases removed from V and 1 base from J, the gap between germline ends came to 20 bases. The chain's CDR3 is CASSRRRTGYLNYGYTF. Here the CDR3 DNA reads TGTGCCAGCAGCCGCCGGCGGACGGGTTATCTTAACTATGGCTACACCTTC.

This CDR3 reads CASSPRQSNTGELFF. The CDR3 DNA sequence: TGTGCCAGCTCACCACGACAGTCGAACACCGGGGAGCTGTTTTTT. The chain combines TRBV18 with TRBJ2-2, with a weak D call TRBD1 (5 bases). Germline V CDR1 and CDR2: KGHSH, LQKENI. The CDR3 length is 15 residues. V lost 1 base to trimming and J lost 0 bases, with 6 bases between them.

Comment on this clonotype: The junction departs from the called germline gene at one end, perhaps through a read error. This chain connects TRBV7-8 to TRBJ2-1; D is unresolved. Germline values: CDR1 SGHVS, CDR2 FQNEAQ. The CDR3 is made up of 15 amino acids. The CDR3 DNA reads as TGTGCCAGCAGCCCCCAGCCGGGCTCCTATAATGATCAGTTCTTC. This encodes CASSPQPGSYNDQFF.

This clonotype came up a few times. It may be a read error: a sequence one base away is much more abundant. The chain is built from TRBV10-3 and TRBJ2-2; TRBD2 is a possible D gene (6 bases). This CDR3 contains 15 residues. V was trimmed by 6 bases and J by 6 bases, leaving 17 bases between them. Germline CDR1 ENHRY, CDR2 SYGVKD. CDR3 amino acids: CAISRQLGGAGELFF. In nucleotides, the CDR3 is TGTGCCATCAGCCGACAGTTGGGAGGAGCCGGGGAGCTGTTTTTT.

Notes on this clonotype: The junction differs from germline at one of its ends, possibly a read error. The V and J genes are TRBV6-1 and TRBJ1-2; no clear D gene. The V gene's germline CDR1 is MNHNS and CDR2 SASEGT. This CDR3 contains 14 residues. The CDR3 region has the DNA TGTGCCAGCAATGAAGGTTCCGAGCACTTTGGCTACACCTTC. It specifies CASNEGSEHFGYTF.

Remarks on this clonotype: One end of the junction fails to match germline, which may point to a read error. The gene calls are TRBV6-5 and TRBJ2-1; the match to TRBD2 covers 8 bases. The CDR3 sequence is 19 residues long. Germline assignment: CDR1 MNHEY and CDR2 SVGAGI. CDR3: CGSSYRGTSGSRYGNEQFF. The CDR3 coding sequence is TGTGGCAGCAGTTACCGCGGGACAAGCGGGAGTAGGTACGGCAATGAGCAGTTCTTC.

This chain connects TRBV28 to TRBJ1-2; maybe TRBD1 (6 bases). The CDR3 is 15 amino acids. CDR1 is MDHEN, CDR2 SYDVKM, per germline. V lost 6 bases, J lost 9 bases, and 23 bases lay in between. DNA of the CDR3: TGTGCCAGCAGCCAGTGGGACATGGGTAGTGTGCGCTACACCTTC. Encoded protein: CASSQWDMGSVRYTF.

A remark on this clonotype: This may be a read error, as it is one base from a much larger clone. This chain links TRBV6-1 with TRBJ2-5; D perhaps matches TRBD1 (5 bases). This CDR3 is built from 10 residues. Germline V gene sequence: CDR1 MNHNS, CDR2 SASEGT. The CDR3: CTSREETQYF. The DNA of the CDR3 is TGTACCAGCAGGGAAGAGACCCAGTACTTC.

J is TRBJ2-3 and V is TRBV4-2; TRBD2 agrees at 8 bases. The CDR3 is 16 residues long. V trimming: 1 base; J trimming: 5 bases; junction bases outside the gene matches: 8. CDR1 is LGHNA, CDR2 YNFKEQ, per germline. The CDR3 reads CASSQGRGSGIDTQYF. CDR3 nucleotide sequence: TGTGCCAGCAGCCAAGGTCGGGGTAGCGGGATAGATACGCAGTATTTT.

This clonotype was observed many times. Mismatch with germline at one junction end may stem from a read error. The DNA for the CDR3 is TGCAGCGTTGGGGGGACTAGCGGGTCCGACAGGAACTTC. Amino acids: CSVGGTSGSDRNF. The rearrangement links TRBV29-1 to TRBJ2-1, with TRBD2 matching 12 bases. This CDR3 has 13 residues. Germline V CDR1 and CDR2: SQVTM, ANQGSEA.